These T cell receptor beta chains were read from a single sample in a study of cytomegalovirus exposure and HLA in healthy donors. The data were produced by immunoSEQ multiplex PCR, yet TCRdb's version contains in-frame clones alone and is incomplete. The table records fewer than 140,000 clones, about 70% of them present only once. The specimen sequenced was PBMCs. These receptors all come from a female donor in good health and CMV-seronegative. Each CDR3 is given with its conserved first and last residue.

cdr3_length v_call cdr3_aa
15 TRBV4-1 CASSLSYSAYNEQFF
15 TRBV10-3 CAISDNRDRQETQYF
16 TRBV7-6 CASSLISVRETDTQYF
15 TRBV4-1 CASSQEDRGFDGYTF
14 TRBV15 CATSSGGGGQPQHF
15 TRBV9 CASSVEDSGYNEQFF
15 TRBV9 CASSVGGGRIDTQYF
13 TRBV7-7 CASSHYPLDEQFF
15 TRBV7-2 CASSAGLATNNEQFF
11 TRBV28 CATRDSYEQYF
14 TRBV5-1 CASSRGQRQETQYF
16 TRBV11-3 CASSLSGTAKNYEQYF
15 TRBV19 CASSMGQGLGQPQHF
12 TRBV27 CASRGLGETQYF
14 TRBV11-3 CASSPYVTFSEQFF
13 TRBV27 CASGRDRGYEQYF
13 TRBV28 CATLAGTPGELFF
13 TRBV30 CAWSVGENTEAFF
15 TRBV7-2 CASSLDKLASREQFF
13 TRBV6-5 CASSYGVRAEQYF
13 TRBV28 CASSLYGVRGYTF
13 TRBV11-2 CASSPAGDTEAFF
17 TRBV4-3 CASSQEGGRATNEKLFF
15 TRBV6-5 CASTSTLQGHEKLFF
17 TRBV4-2 CASSQDEGGRAYNEQFF
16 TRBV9 CASSVERGMDTGELFF
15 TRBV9 CASSGFGQPYYGYTF
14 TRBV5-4 CASSLGVGNTEAFF
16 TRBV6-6 CASSKSGRFLADTQYF
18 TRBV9 CASSEDRRGPPMNTEAFF
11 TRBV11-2 CASSERDTQYF
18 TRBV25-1 CASSEYARLAGAYNEQFF
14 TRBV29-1 CSVGGDWGNTEAFF
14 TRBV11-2 CASSLEQANYGYTF
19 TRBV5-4 CASSLNGRGTRAGNYEQYF